One and the same sample provided the 20 T cell receptor beta chains below, sequenced in a study of cytomegalovirus exposure and HLA in healthy donors. Researchers ran the PCR with 60 Vbeta and 13 Jbeta primers. The assay was immunoSEQ multiplex PCR, and TCRdb's table has in-frame clones only and misses some. Among 50,000 or so clones, roughly 84% were seen once, and the ten largest hold less than 4%. Sequencing was performed on PBMCs. The receptors originated from a woman under 30 in good health and CMV-seronegative.

This clone was seen just once. The V gene is TRBV5-1, the J gene TRBJ1-2, with 10 bases aligning to TRBD1. The J segment lost 7 bases and the V segment lost 4 bases, leaving 10 bases of the junction unmatched. There are 15 residues in the CDR3. Per germline, CDR1 SGHRS and CDR2 YFSETQ. CDR3 in amino acids: CASSESDRGLGGYTF. The DNA of the CDR3 is TGCGCCAGCAGCGAGTCCGACAGGGGGCTAGGTGGCTACACCTTC.

J is TRBJ2-1 and V is TRBV30; TRBD2 matches at 7 bases. This CDR3 has 14 residues. CDR1 GTSNPN and CDR2 SVGIG come from the germline V gene (reference sequence). V was clipped by 6 bases and J by 3 bases; unmatched bases: 8. CDR3 in amino acids: CACQTGLDYNEQFF. The CDR3 DNA is TGTGCCTGCCAGACTGGACTAGACTACAATGAGCAGTTCTTC. Combining the CDR3 with reference TRBV30 and TRBJ2-1 gives the whole variable domain SQTIHQWPATLVQPVGSPLSLECTVEGTSNPNLYWYRQAAGRGLQLLFYSVGIGQISSEVPQNLSASRPQDRQFILSSKKLLLSDSGFYLCACQTGLDYNEQFFGPGTRLTVL.

V gene TRBV7-8 combines with J gene TRBJ2-1; possible D gene TRBD2, 6 bases. The CDR3 covers 16 residues. CDR1 is SGHVS and CDR2 is FQNEAQ in the germline V gene. Deletions cut 5 bases from V and 2 bases from J, with 16 bases between. The CDR3 loop reads CASSQGPRTTYNEQFF. CDR3 DNA sequence: TGTGCCAGCAGCCAAGGGCCCCGGACTACCTACAATGAGCAGTTCTTC.

The table lists this clone with a count of one. This chain uses TRBV4-1 with TRBJ1-1; 9 bases map to TRBD1. CDR1 MGHRA and CDR2 YSYEKL come from the germline V gene. The CDR3 is 15 residues long. V shed 3 bases and J 4 bases; nucleotides not matched to a gene: 6. CDR3 residues: CASSHPQGAPTEAFF. As DNA, the CDR3 is TGCGCCAGCAGCCACCCACAGGGGGCGCCCACTGAAGCTTTCTTT.

The chain has TRBV6-6 and TRBJ1-2; maybe TRBD1 (5 bases). Germline V CDR1 and CDR2: MNHNY, SVGAGI (reference sequence). The CDR3 totals 10 residues. V lost 7 bases and J lost 14, with 14 bases in between. The CDR3 protein is CASNLQGRTF. CDR3 bases: TGTGCCAGCAACCTCCAGGGTAGGACCTTC.

The chain has TRBV6-6 and TRBJ1-4; 9 positions match TRBD1. The CDR3 contains 13 residues. The trim removed 7 bases at V and 7 bases at J, leaving 4 bases unmatched. Germline assignment: CDR1 MNHNY and CDR2 SVGAGI (reference sequence). The CDR3, as DNA: TGTGCCAGCAACAGGGGGCCCCTTGAAAAACTGTTTTTT. This gives the protein CASNRGPLEKLFF.

This clone has only one observation. CDR3 protein: CASSTGGGTGEQYF. In DNA form, the CDR3 reads TGTGCCAGCAGCACGGGAGGGGGGACCGGCGAGCAGTACTTC. This chain connects TRBV5-4 to TRBJ2-7; 8 bases map to TRBD2. The CDR3 covers 14 residues. The V gene end was trimmed by 4 bases and the J gene end by 6 bases; junction bases not matched to a gene: 9. Germline values: CDR1 SGHNT, CDR2 YYREEE (reference sequence).

CDR3 sequence reads: CASSLLERQFF. CDR3 bases: TGTGCCAGCAGCCTCCTGGAGCGGCAGTTCTTC. The J gene is TRBJ2-1, the V gene TRBV11-2; D not certain. Between the trimmed V and J ends, which lost 5 bases and 12 bases, there was a span of 11 bases. The CDR3 runs to 11 residues. The germline V gene encodes CDR1 SGHAT and CDR2 FQNNGV.

V and J are TRBV19 and TRBJ1-5, with D perhaps matching TRBD1 (5 bases). The CDR3 extends over 12 amino acids. Germline V CDR1 and CDR2: LNHDA, SQIVND (reference sequence). Trimming removed 10 bases at V and 0 bases at J, with 7 bases between. CDR3: CATGHSNQPQHF. CDR3 coding DNA: TGTGCCACTGGACATAGCAATCAGCCCCAGCATTTT. The variable domain in full, with the rest retrieved from reference TRBV19 and TRBJ1-5, is DGGITQSPKYLFRKEGQNVTLSCEQNLNHDAMYWYRQDPGQGLRLIYYSQIVNDFQKGDIAEGYSVSREKKESFPLTVTSAQKNPTAFYLCATGHSNQPQHFGDGTRLSIL.

This clone was seen a handful of times. Germline is not matched at one junction end, which may reflect a read error. The V and J genes are TRBV29-1 and TRBJ2-3, with 8 positions matching TRBD2. The length of the CDR3 is 12 residues. The germline V gene has CDR1 SQVTM and CDR2 ANQGSEA. CDR3 DNA sequence: TGCAGCCTTGACCTAGCGGGAGATACGCAGTATTTT. Translating it yields CSLDLAGDTQYF.

This chain uses TRBV19 with TRBJ1-4, with unresolved D. Germline loops: CDR1 LNHDA, CDR2 SQIVND (reference sequence). V was cut by 7 bases and J by 3 bases, with 15 bases left in between. This CDR3 is 15 amino acids long. The CDR3 region is CASISRRRANEKLFF. Here the CDR3 DNA reads TGTGCCAGTATCTCCAGGAGGAGGGCTAATGAAAAACTGTTTTTT.

This clone was seen a few times. The chain is built from TRBV27 and TRBJ1-1; a weak D match, TRBD1 (6 bases). CDR3 size: 13 residues. Trimming shortened V by 10 bases and J by 2 bases, and 14 bases separated the two germline ends. The germline V gene encodes CDR1 MNHEY and CDR2 SMNVEV (reference sequence). CDR3 protein: CATQGTINTEAFF. The CDR3 nucleotides read TGTGCCACCCAGGGGACCATCAACACTGAAGCTTTCTTT.

The chain combines TRBV27 with TRBJ2-1, with TRBD2 identical over 10 bases. V shed 6 bases and J 7 bases; nucleotides not matched to a gene: 15. The CDR3 is 17 amino acids. Germline values: CDR1 MNHEY, CDR2 SMNVEV (reference sequence). The CDR3 sequence: CASSQEGLAGAYNEQFF. The CDR3 DNA follows: TGTGCCAGCAGCCAAGAGGGGCTAGCGGGAGCATATAATGAGCAGTTCTTC.

This clone has a single count. The gene calls are TRBV7-8 and TRBJ2-1; 9 positions agree with TRBD1. Germline-derived CDR1 and CDR2 are SGHVS and FQNEAQ. The CDR3 consists of 18 residues. V was pared by 5 bases and J by 7 bases, with 18 bases of the junction left unmatched. CDR3 protein: CASSTYPAPGTGRNEQFF. The CDR3 nucleotides are TGTGCCAGCAGCACATACCCAGCCCCTGGGACAGGGCGGAATGAGCAGTTCTTC.

V is TRBV5-1 and J is TRBJ1-2; D remains unclear. The V and J ends lost 0 bases and 1 base respectively, with 10 bases between them. CDR3 length: 15 amino acids. Looked up from germline, CDR1 is SGHRS and CDR2 is YFSETQ. The CDR3 region is CASSLASEINYGYTF. The CDR3 nucleotides read TGCGCCAGCAGCTTGGCCTCGGAGATTAACTATGGCTACACCTTC.

The chain combines TRBV27 with TRBJ2-2, with 9 bases matching TRBD2. V trimming: 5 bases; J trimming: 0 bases; junction bases outside the gene matches: 19. The length of the CDR3 is 21 residues. Germline CDR1 is MNHEY and CDR2 is SMNVEV (reference sequence). The CDR3 is CASSKLIQTSGGRTNTGELFF. DNA for the CDR3: TGTGCCAGCAGTAAGCTCATACAGACTAGCGGAGGAAGAACGAACACCGGGGAGCTGTTTTTT.

The V call is TRBV5-4, the J call TRBJ2-2, with 11 bases aligning to TRBD2. Germline CDR1 is SGHNT and CDR2 is YYREEE (reference sequence). The CDR3 has 19 residues. Unmatched junction bases numbered 11, after V lost 4 bases and J lost 0 bases. The CDR3 is CASSPEGAGLAANTGELFF. The CDR3 DNA is TGTGCCAGCAGCCCGGAGGGTGCGGGACTAGCGGCGAACACCGGGGAGCTGTTTTTT.

This sequence joins TRBV7-2 and TRBJ1-6; 8 bases align to TRBD1. V gave up 1 base and J gave up 7 bases; unmatched junction bases: 6. Germline lookup yields CDR1 SGHTA and CDR2 FQGNSA. CDR3 length: 16 amino acids. The CDR3 sequence: CASSLGDRGRNSPLHF. The DNA of the CDR3 is TGTGCCAGCAGCTTAGGTGACAGGGGTCGAAATTCACCCCTCCACTTT. Using reference TRBV7-2 and TRBJ1-6 for the parts outside the CDR3, the full variable domain is GAGVSQSPSNKVTEKGKDVELRCDPISGHTALYWYRQSLGQGLEFLIYFQGNSAPDKSGLPSDRFSAERTGGSVSTLTIQRTQQEDSAVYLCASSLGDRGRNSPLHFGNGTRLTVT.

This clone has only one observation. V is TRBV2 and J is TRBJ2-1; 10 bases align to TRBD2. In germline, CDR1 is SNHLY, CDR2 FYNNEI. After removal of 5 bases from V and 3 bases from J, the junction contained 7 bases not matched to a gene. The CDR3 loop spans 16 amino acids. CDR3 in amino acids: CASSPPGLANYNEQFF. The CDR3 DNA sequence: TGTGCCAGCAGTCCCCCGGGACTAGCGAACTACAATGAGCAGTTCTTC.

The chain uses TRBV5-1 and TRBJ2-4, with 11 bases identical to TRBD2. Germline V gene sequence: CDR1 SGHRS, CDR2 YFSETQ. The trim removed 3 bases at V and 6 bases at J, leaving 8 bases unmatched. This CDR3 contains 16 residues. CDR3 DNA sequence: TGCGCCAGCAGCTGGAACCTAGCGGGAGGAGGAAACATTCAGTACTTC. It encodes CASSWNLAGGGNIQYF. Complete variable domain (other parts from reference TRBV5-1 and TRBJ2-4): KAGVTQTPRYLIKTRGQQVTLSCSPISGHRSVSWYQQTPGQGLQFLFEYFSETQRNKGNFPGRFSGRQFSNSRSEMNVSTLELGDSALYLCASSWNLAGGGNIQYFGAGTRLSVL.